This T cell receptor (beta chain) emerged from a study of T cell responses to AZD1222 COVID-19 vaccine. Study-level findings and limits: Baseline serostatus was positive in only a handful of AZD1222 recipients. Following two doses of AZD1222, Spike-specific TCR breadth and depth rose. In the spike-specific TCR repertoire, nearly half reportedly target unmutated variant regions.

V lost 0 bases, J lost 0 bases, and 10 bases lay in between. Germline assignment: CDR1 SGDLS and CDR2 YYNGEE. The CDR3 loop spans 15 amino acids. Sequencing was performed with immunoSEQ multiplex PCR; in TCRdb, only in-frame clones are kept and a portion is missing. The sample holds 100,000 or so clones; around 90% are singletons and the top ten take 2.5% to 3%. About this clone: Its antigen is unidentified.

The source of this sequence is an adult in good health. Specimen: peripheral blood, collected on day 0 of AZD1222 vaccination. This sequence joins TRBV9 and TRBJ2-7; D may be TRBD2 (7 bases). Written as DNA, the CDR3 is TGTGCCAGCAGCGTAGCCGGGGGGCCCTCCTACGAGCAGTACTTC. Its translation: CASSVAGGPSYEQYF.